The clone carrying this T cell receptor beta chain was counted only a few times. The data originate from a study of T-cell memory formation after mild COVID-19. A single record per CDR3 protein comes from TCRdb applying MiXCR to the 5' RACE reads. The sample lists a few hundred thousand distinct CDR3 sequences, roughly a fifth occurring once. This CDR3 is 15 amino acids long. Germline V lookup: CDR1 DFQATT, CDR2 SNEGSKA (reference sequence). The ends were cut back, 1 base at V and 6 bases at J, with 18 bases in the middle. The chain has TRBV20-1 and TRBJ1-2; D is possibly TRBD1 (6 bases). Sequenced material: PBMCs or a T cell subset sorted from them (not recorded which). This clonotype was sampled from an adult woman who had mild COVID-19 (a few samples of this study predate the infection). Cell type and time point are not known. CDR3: CSARAGTYPEDGYTF. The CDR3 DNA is TGCAGTGCTAGAGCGGGGACATACCCGGAGGATGGCTACACCTTC.